The 30 T cell receptor beta chains below come from one sample, sequenced in a study of T-cell reconstitution after alpha-beta-depleted transplantation in children. Unique molecular identifiers were used in preparing the TCRbeta library. TCRdb analysed the PCR reads with MiXCR anew, one entry per CDR3 protein. The repertoire holds hundreds of thousands of distinct CDR3 sequences, with 20% to 25% as singletons. Sample: PBMCs, mostly from graft donor cells, taken 360 days after TCRalphabeta/CD19-depleted stem cell transplant. The receptors shown here come from a boy under two years old who had a stem cell transplant for acute myeloid leukemia, so the T cells may come from the graft donor.

This clonotype has only a few counts. This chain links TRBV27 with TRBJ2-7; 8 positions match TRBD2. Per the germline V gene, CDR1 is MNHEY and CDR2 is SMNVEV (reference sequence). The CDR3 spans 18 residues. Losses at the gene ends were 3 bases for V and 3 bases for J; bases not matched to a gene: 16. The CDR3 DNA is TGTGCCAGCAGTTTGAGCGGGGGAGCCGGTAGGCCATTCTACGAGCAGTACGTC. This encodes CASSLSGGAGRPFYEQYV.

This clonotype occurred once. The rearrangement links TRBV4-3 to TRBJ1-4; D ambiguous. Germline CDR1 is LGHNA and CDR2 is YSLEER. This CDR3 region has 13 residues. V was cut by 0 bases and J by 16 bases, with 15 bases left in between. CDR3 protein: CASSQDSEQERFF. CDR3 bases: TGCGCCAGCAGCCAAGATTCGGAGCAAGAGAGGTTTTTT.

The chain uses TRBV10-3 and TRBJ2-4; no firm D call. Trimming removed 3 bases at V and 1 base at J, with 7 bases between. CDR3 length: 14 amino acids. Germline CDR1 ENHRY, CDR2 SYGVKD. The CDR3 coding sequence is TGTGCCATCAGTGATGGTGGGGCCAAAAACATTCAGTACTTC. Translated: CAISDGGAKNIQYF.

This clonotype was counted a few times. The CDR3 loop is CASLLRGGTDTQYF. The CDR3 DNA reads TGTGCCAGCCTCCTCAGGGGAGGCACAGATACGCAGTATTTT. The chain links TRBV27 to TRBJ2-3; D might be TRBD1 (6 bases). Germline CDR1 and CDR2: MNHEY and SMNVEV (reference sequence). V was pared by 8 bases and J by 1 base, with 13 bases between. CDR3 length: 14 amino acids.

The CDR3 DNA reads TGTGCCAGCAGTTCCTCACAGGGGGCGGATGGAAAACTGTTTTTT. It encodes CASSSSQGADGKLFF. The V call is TRBV12-3 or TRBV12-4, the J call TRBJ1-4; 9 bases map to TRBD1. This CDR3 is 15 amino acids long. V shed 4 bases, J shed 10 bases, and the junction held 10 bases outside the gene matches.

The rearrangement joins TRBV7-6 to TRBJ2-2; no clear D gene. With 4 bases removed from V and 2 bases from J, the gap between germline ends came to 14 bases. The CDR3 runs 16 residues. Per the germline V gene, CDR1 is SGHVS and CDR2 is FNYEAQ. The CDR3 protein is CASSSTEWVNTGELFF. The CDR3 DNA reads TGTGCCAGCAGCTCGACGGAGTGGGTTAACACCGGGGAGCTGTTTTTT.

The rearrangement joins TRBV20-1 to TRBJ2-3; D remains unclear. Germline values: CDR1 DFQATT, CDR2 SNEGSKA (reference sequence). The V and J ends lost 1 base and 3 bases respectively, with 14 bases between them. CDR3 length: 15 residues. The CDR3 spells CSARGQRLKTDTQYF. The CDR3 DNA is TGCAGTGCTAGAGGTCAAAGGCTAAAAACAGATACGCAGTATTTT.

A few counts support this clonotype. The V call is TRBV5-6, the J call TRBJ2-7; D may be TRBD1 (6 bases). Deletions cut 3 bases from V and 4 bases from J, with 17 bases between. Germline V gene lookup returns CDR1 SGHDT and CDR2 YYEEEE. The CDR3 is 15 residues long. CDR3 sequence: CASSSTGRKRYEQYV. CDR3 nucleotide sequence: TGTGCCAGCAGCTCGACAGGCCGAAAGCGGTACGAGCAGTACGTC.

V usage is TRBV5-6 and J usage is TRBJ2-7; D might be TRBD1 (6 bases). V was pared by 0 bases and J by 0 bases, with 10 bases between. Per germline, CDR1 SGHDT and CDR2 YYEEEE. The CDR3 consists of 15 residues. The CDR3 protein is CASSLAGVGSYEQYV. The CDR3 DNA reads as TGTGCCAGCAGCTTGGCAGGGGTGGGCTCCTACGAGCAGTACGTC.

About this clonotype itself: This may come from a read error, since a much larger clone is one base off. Here the CDR3 reads CASSLAGDTYEQYV. The CDR3 DNA reads TGTGCCAGCAGCTTAGCGGGGGACACCTACGAGCAGTACGTC. This chain uses TRBV11-1 with TRBJ2-7; weak D call: TRBD1 (6 bases). The CDR3 is 14 residues long. Germline CDR1 is SGHAT and CDR2 is FQDESV (reference sequence). V lost 0 bases, J lost 2 bases, and 8 bases lay in between.

This clonotype was found many times. The rearrangement joins TRBV5-1 to TRBJ2-7, with D perhaps given as TRBD1 or TRBD2 (5 bases each). Trimming took 0 bases from V and 6 from J, leaving 13 bases between them. Germline lookup yields CDR1 SGHRS and CDR2 YFSETQ. The CDR3 consists of 14 residues. Here the CDR3 reads CASSLDIRGGEQYF. In DNA, the CDR3 is TGCGCCAGCAGCTTGGATATCCGGGGCGGCGAGCAGTACTTC. The whole variable domain, filled in from reference TRBV5-1 and TRBJ2-7, reads KAGVTQTPRYLIKTRGQQVTLSCSPISGHRSVSWYQQTPGQGLQFLFEYFSETQRNKGNFPGRFSGRQFSNSRSEMNVSTLELGDSALYLCASSLDIRGGEQYFGPGTRLTVT.

The chain employs TRBV6-1 and TRBJ2-5; perhaps TRBD1 as D (5 bases). Trimming shortened V by 11 bases and J by 0 bases, and 16 bases separated the two germline ends. Germline V gene data show CDR1 as MNHNS and CDR2 as SASEGT. This CDR3 contains 14 residues. The CDR3 nucleotides are TGTGCCGCTGATGCAGGGATGTACCAAGAGACCCAGTACTTC. This codes for CAADAGMYQETQYF.

The rearrangement joins TRBV25-1 to TRBJ2-2; 9 bases match TRBD2. Trimming cost V 3 bases and J 5 bases; bases outside gene matches: 7. The CDR3 is 16 amino acids. The germline CDR1 and CDR2 sequences are MGHDK and SYGVNS. This CDR3 is CASSDPRLAATGELFF. CDR3 nucleotides: TGTGCCAGCAGTGACCCCCGACTAGCGGCTACCGGGGAGCTGTTTTTT. Variable domain in full (rest from reference TRBV25-1 and TRBJ2-2): EADIYQTPRYLVIGTGKKITLECSQTMGHDKMYWYQQDPGMELHLIHYSYGVNSTEKGDLSSESTVSRIRTEHFPLTLESARPSHTSQYLCASSDPRLAATGELFFGEGSRLTVL.

The chain carries TRBV11-3 and TRBJ2-1; tentative D call: TRBD1 (6 bases). V was trimmed by 3 bases and J by 5 bases, leaving 11 bases between them. The CDR3 is made up of 14 amino acids. Germline CDR1 SGHNT, CDR2 YENEEA. CDR3 nucleotides: TGTGCCAGCAGCTTCAGGGGATTGGACAATGAGCAGTTCTTC. Translated, it gives CASSFRGLDNEQFF.

The chain is built from TRBV29-1 and TRBJ2-1, with D perhaps given as TRBD1 or TRBD2 (5 bases each). Germline V gene sequence: CDR1 SQVTM, CDR2 ANQGSEA. The germline V and J ends were trimmed by 6 bases and 5 bases, with 17 bases remaining between them. This CDR3 region has 14 residues. The CDR3 DNA reads TGCAGCGTCGCTGGGGCTAGCACCGACAATGAGCAGTTCTTC. Amino acid sequence: CSVAGASTDNEQFF.

This clonotype was observed a handful of times. This sequence joins TRBV10-3 and TRBJ2-7; 13 bases are shared with TRBD2. The germline CDR1 and CDR2 sequences are ENHRY and SYGVKD. This CDR3 has 17 amino acids. The V gene end was trimmed by 5 bases and the J gene end by 2 bases; junction bases not matched to a gene: 9. The CDR3 DNA sequence: TGTGCCATCAGTAGAGCCGGGACTAGCGGGACCGCCTACGAGCAGTACTTC. Translating gives CAISRAGTSGTAYEQYF.

The chain couples TRBV12-3 or TRBV12-4 to TRBJ1-4, with D possibly being TRBD1 (6 bases). This CDR3 contains 16 residues. Between the trimmed V and J ends, which lost 5 bases and 10 bases, there was a span of 23 bases. The DNA of the CDR3 is TGTGCCAGCAGTGAAGTCCAGGGGCTTATAAGTGGAAAACTGTTTTTT. This gives the protein CASSEVQGLISGKLFF.

This clonotype has more than one count but fewer than ten. The chain employs TRBV30 and TRBJ2-2; D is ambiguous. Germline-derived CDR1 and CDR2 are GTSNPN and SVGIG (reference sequence). The CDR3 covers 12 residues. Trimming cost V 5 bases and J 0 bases, with 4 bases left between them. The CDR3 bases are TGTGCCTGGCGACCGAACACCGGGGAGCTGTTTTTT. The encoded protein is CAWRPNTGELFF.

This chain joins TRBV11-2 and TRBJ2-5; TRBD2 matches at 10 bases. The CDR3 runs 20 residues. J was trimmed by 4 bases and V by 0 bases; bases with no gene match: 17. CDR1 and CDR2 (germline): SGHAT, FQNNGV. Here the CDR3 DNA reads TGTGCCAGCAGCTTAGAAGGAGCTAGCGGGGGCACTCTGGGGGCAGAGACCCAGTACTTC. This encodes CASSLEGASGGTLGAETQYF.

The rearrangement links TRBV6-1 to TRBJ2-3, with TRBD2 as a possible D gene (7 bases). The CDR3 runs 14 residues. Germline V lookup: CDR1 MNHNS, CDR2 SASEGT. V lost 10 bases to trimming and J lost 2 bases, with 16 bases between them. CDR3 DNA: TGTGCCACCTGGGGGGGCAGCCCCACAGATACGCAGTATTTT. Encoded protein: CATWGGSPTDTQYF.

In its sample, this clonotype was seen a few times. V usage is TRBV28 and J usage is TRBJ2-5; D possibly matches TRBD1 or TRBD2 (5 bases each). Per the germline V gene, CDR1 is MDHEN and CDR2 is SYDVKM. Trimming left V 3 bases short and J 5 bases short, with 10 bases between. There are 13 residues in the CDR3. The CDR3 nucleotides are TGTGCCAGCAGTTTGAAAGAGGGGGAGACCCAGTACTTC. Protein: CASSLKEGETQYF.

J is TRBJ2-4 and V is TRBV7-2; a possible D gene is TRBD1 (5 bases). V was shortened by 1 base and J by 6 bases, with 10 bases between the two germline ends. The CDR3 length is 14 residues. Germline lookup yields CDR1 SGHTA and CDR2 FQGNSA. CDR3 sequence: CASSLGGARNIQYF. CDR3 DNA: TGTGCCAGCAGCTTAGGTGGGGCTAGAAACATTCAGTACTTC.

The rearrangement uses TRBV5-6 and TRBJ2-6; possibly TRBD2 for D (6 bases). Trimming removed 3 bases from V and 0 bases from J, with 16 bases in between. Germline assignment: CDR1 SGHDT and CDR2 YYEEEE. The CDR3 loop spans 18 amino acids. Here the CDR3 reads CASSSPGTLRSGANVLTF. CDR3 nucleotide sequence: TGTGCCAGCAGCTCCCCCGGGACTCTCCGCTCTGGGGCCAACGTCCTGACTTTC.

This clonotype was counted between two and nine times. The chain links TRBV4-2 to TRBJ2-1; D is perhaps TRBD1 or TRBD2 (5 bases each). The V gene's germline CDR1 is LGHNA and CDR2 YNFKEQ. The CDR3 sequence is 14 residues long. Trimming took off 4 bases at V and 5 bases at J, with 12 bases between the two ends. CDR3 nucleotide sequence: TGTGCCAGCAGCCCCTCGGGACCGCACAATGAGCAGTTCTTC. Residues: CASSPSGPHNEQFF.

This clonotype was counted only a few times. CDR3 DNA sequence: TGTGCCACCAGTGATCTCGGCCTAAACACCGGGGAGCTGTTTTTT. Protein product: CATSDLGLNTGELFF. This chain uses TRBV24-1 with TRBJ2-2; D gene unclear. The CDR3 has 15 amino acids. Germline V gene lookup returns CDR1 KGHDR and CDR2 SFDVKD. V gave up 3 bases and J gave up 2 bases, with 9 bases separating them.

This clonotype was counted at least ten times. The chain recombines TRBV20-1 with TRBJ2-7, with TRBD2 as a possible D gene (6 bases). Trimming pared 6 bases from V and 0 bases from J, leaving 18 bases between. This CDR3 region has 15 residues. Per germline, CDR1 DFQATT and CDR2 SNEGSKA (reference sequence). CDR3 bases: TGCAGTGCAAGTACGGGGGACTTCTCCTCCTACGAGCAGTACGTC. As protein: CSASTGDFSSYEQYV.

This clonotype was observed a few times. The V call is TRBV6-2 or TRBV6-3, the J call TRBJ2-5, with 8 bases matching TRBD2. This CDR3 region has 13 residues. The ends lost 5 bases at V and 4 bases at J; junction bases unmatched: 3. In germline, CDR1 is MNHEY, CDR2 SVGEGT. For the CDR3, the DNA is TGTGCCAGCAGTGCGCGGGGGGTAGAGACCCAGTACTTC. Its protein is CASSARGVETQYF.

This clonotype was seen repeatedly, ten times or more. V and J are TRBV2 and TRBJ2-1; the D gene is possibly TRBD1 (6 bases). Trimming pared 9 bases from V and 6 bases from J, leaving 9 bases between. The CDR3 runs 11 residues. Germline loops: CDR1 SNHLY, CDR2 FYNNEI. The CDR3 sequence: CASNRANEQFF. The CDR3 DNA follows: TGTGCCAGTAACAGGGCCAATGAGCAGTTCTTC.

This clonotype came up many times. The chain links TRBV3-1 to TRBJ1-1, with no clear D. V was clipped by 1 base and J by 3 bases, with 12 bases between them. CDR1 and CDR2 from the germline V gene are LGHDT and YNNKEL (reference sequence). The CDR3 covers 15 residues. The DNA of the CDR3 is TGTGCCAGCAGCCAAGGCCTTGTGGTGGACACTGAAGCTTTCTTT. Translated: CASSQGLVVDTEAFF.

This clonotype turned up a few times. The V gene is TRBV5-6, the J gene TRBJ2-2; TRBD1 might be the D (6 bases). In germline, CDR1 is SGHDT, CDR2 YYEEEE. This CDR3 has 15 residues. Trimming left V 1 base short and J 5 bases short, with 12 bases between. The DNA of the CDR3 is TGTGCCAGCAGCTTGTTGGACAGATCAACCGGGGAGCTGTTTTTT. The encoded protein is CASSLLDRSTGELFF.